This T cell receptor (beta chain) was recorded in a study of T cells in Graves' hyperthyroidism and ophthalmopathy. For the study at large: Any treatment followed the collection of peripheral blood at initial diagnosis. Findings and caveats of the study: By a 13 V-J model, ophthalmopathy was set apart from stable hyperthyroidism.

Trimming removed 5 bases at V and 10 bases at J, with 11 bases between. The CDR3 contains 10 residues. The germline V gene encodes CDR1 SQVTM and CDR2 ANQGSEA. RNA transcripts provided the source from which TCR beta CDR3 regions were amplified. The HTBI set primed first-round TCR CDR3 RT-PCR. One entry per CDR3 protein, called by TCRdb with MiXCR from the multiplex PCR reads. Among a few hundred thousand distinct CDR3 sequences listed, around 25% were seen once. This clonotype has at least ten counts. The antigen is unknown. Disease duration under 2 months; hyperthyroidism patients were aged 18 to 65. The sequence came from a man aged 50-60 years with Graves' hyperthyroidism. This sequence joins TRBV29-1 and TRBJ1-1; D remains ambiguous. What was sequenced was blood. In DNA form, the CDR3 reads TGCAGCGTTTTGGCGGAGGGAGCTTTCTTT. It codes for CSVLAEGAFF.